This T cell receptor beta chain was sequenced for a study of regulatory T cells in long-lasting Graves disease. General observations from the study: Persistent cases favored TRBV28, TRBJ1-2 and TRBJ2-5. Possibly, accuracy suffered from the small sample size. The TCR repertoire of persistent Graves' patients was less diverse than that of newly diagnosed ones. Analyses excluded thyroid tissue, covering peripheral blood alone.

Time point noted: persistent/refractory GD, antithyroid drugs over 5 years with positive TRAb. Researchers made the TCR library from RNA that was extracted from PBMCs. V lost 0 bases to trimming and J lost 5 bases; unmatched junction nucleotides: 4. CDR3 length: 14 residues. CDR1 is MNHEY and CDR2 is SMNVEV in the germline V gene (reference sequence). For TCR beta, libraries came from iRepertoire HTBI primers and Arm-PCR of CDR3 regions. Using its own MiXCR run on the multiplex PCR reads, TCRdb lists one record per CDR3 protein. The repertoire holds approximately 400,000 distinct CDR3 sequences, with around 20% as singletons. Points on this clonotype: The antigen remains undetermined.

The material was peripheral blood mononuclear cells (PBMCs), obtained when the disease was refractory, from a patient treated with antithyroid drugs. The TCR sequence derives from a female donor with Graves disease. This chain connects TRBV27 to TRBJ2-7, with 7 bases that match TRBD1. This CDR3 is CASSLSRGLNEQYF. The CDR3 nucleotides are TGTGCCAGCAGTTTATCAAGGGGGCTCAACGAGCAGTACTTC.